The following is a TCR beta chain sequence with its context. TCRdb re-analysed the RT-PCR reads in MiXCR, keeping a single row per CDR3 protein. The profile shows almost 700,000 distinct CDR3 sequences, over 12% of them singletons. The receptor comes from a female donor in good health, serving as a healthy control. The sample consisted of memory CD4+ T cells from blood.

The CDR3: CSARDVKGFGGNTGELFF. In DNA form, the CDR3 reads TGCAGTGCTAGAGATGTGAAGGGCTTCGGTGGGAACACCGGGGAGCTGTTTTTT. This chain links TRBV20-1 with TRBJ2-2, with unresolved D. Looked up from germline, CDR1 is DFQATT and CDR2 is SNEGSKA (reference sequence). The CDR3 length is 18 residues. The V end was cut by 0 bases, the J end by 1 base, with 18 bases between.